The sequence of this T cell receptor beta chain was determined in a study of CD8 T cells in ankylosing spondylitis. Each CDR3 protein gets one entry after TCRdb re-called the 5' RACE reads with MiXCR. The sample lists fewer than 500,000 distinct CDR3 sequences, 20% to 25% occurring once. To note about this clonotype: Its antigen is undetermined.

General study results and limits: Some of these motif variants have turned up before, in reports on reactive arthritis synovial fluid and blood. As for the disease-linked clones, they showed a CD8+ phenotype and occurred at relatively low frequencies in peripheral blood. The study identified a TCR beta motif of under 10 highly homologous variants that appeared characteristic of ankylosing spondylitis blood. Reportedly, disease-linked clones are significantly enriched in ankylosing spondylitis patients' matched synovial fluid.

Sequencing used blood, either unsorted or a sorted T cell fraction (not recorded which). The receptor was isolated from a male donor with ankylosing spondylitis.

For the CDR3, the DNA is TGCGCCAGCCACGGGGGGGGACTAGTGGCAGATACGCAGTATTTT. Encoded protein: CASHGGGLVADTQYF. The rearrangement uses TRBV5-1 and TRBJ2-3, with TRBD2 matching 8 bases. Germline V lookup: CDR1 SGHRS, CDR2 YFSETQ. Losses at the gene ends were 7 bases for V and 4 bases for J; bases not matched to a gene: 11. The CDR3 length is 15 residues.